This T cell receptor beta chain appears in the sequencing data of a study of T cells of healthy individuals. TCRdb recomputed calls from the 5' RACE reads with MiXCR, one row per CDR3 protein. Of about 53,000 distinct CDR3 sequences in the sample, about 15% were seen once. Germline V gene sequence: CDR1 SGHAT, CDR2 FQNNGV. CDR3 length: 15 amino acids. J lost 0 bases, V lost 6 bases, and 8 bases had no gene match. The chain recombines TRBV11-2 with TRBJ2-7, with TRBD2 matching over 7 bases. The sequence came from a human donor in good health. CDR3: CASRSGLAVSYEQYF. CDR3 bases: TGTGCCAGCAGGTCAGGGCTAGCGGTCTCCTACGAGCAGTACTTC.